These 15 T cell receptor beta chains originate from one sample sequenced in a study of T cell responses to AZD1222 COVID-19 vaccine. TCRdb's copy holds only in-frame clones and misses some; the assay was immunoSEQ multiplex PCR. Seen here are around 120,000 clones, approximately 90% observed once, and the top ten hold around 15%. The sample was peripheral blood, taken on day 0 of AZD1222 vaccination. The receptor source for this set is an adult in good health.

V gene TRBV19 combines with J gene TRBJ1-2; 8 bases match TRBD1. Germline CDR1 is LNHDA and CDR2 is SQIVND (reference sequence). V shed 5 bases, J shed 3 bases, and the junction held 5 bases outside the gene matches. This CDR3 spans 14 amino acids. CDR3 amino acids: CASSSDREYYGYTF. CDR3 coding DNA: TGTGCCAGTAGTTCGGACAGGGAATACTATGGCTACACCTTC. The complete variable domain, with remaining parts taken from reference TRBV19 and TRBJ1-2, reads DGGITQSPKYLFRKEGQNVTLSCEQNLNHDAMYWYRQDPGQGLRLIYYSQIVNDFQKGDIAEGYSVSREKKESFPLTVTSAQKNPTAFYLCASSSDREYYGYTFGSGTRLTVV.

V usage is TRBV21-1 and J usage is TRBJ1-3; the table names TRBD1, a call not compared with the DNA. TRBV21-1 is reported as a pseudogene. The CDR3 has 17 residues. The CDR3: CASSKGGRRRSGNTIYF. Here the CDR3 DNA reads TGTGCCAGCAGCAAAGGGGGCAGGCGTAGGTCAGGAAACACCATATATTTT.

V gene TRBV6-5 combines with J gene TRBJ2-1; D ambiguous. Per the germline V gene, CDR1 is MNHEY and CDR2 is SVGAGI. Trimming took 0 bases from V and 9 from J, leaving 9 bases between them. The CDR3 runs to 13 residues. DNA of the CDR3: TGTGCCAGCAGTTACTCGAAGGGTGGTGAGCAGTTCTTC. Translation gives CASSYSKGGEQFF.

The chain carries TRBV2 and TRBJ2-1; the match to TRBD2 covers 12 bases. Losses at the gene ends were 6 bases for V and 8 bases for J; bases not matched to a gene: 5. Germline loops: CDR1 SNHLY, CDR2 FYNNEI. This CDR3 comprises 14 residues. CDR3 coding DNA: TGTGCCAGCAGGGCTAGCGGGGGGGCCGATGAGCAGTTCTTC. This sequence encodes CASRASGGADEQFF.

The V gene is TRBV6-5, the J gene TRBJ1-6, with no clear D. Germline CDR1 is MNHEY and CDR2 is SVGAGI. The V gene lost 4 bases and the J gene lost 5 bases, with 12 bases spanning the gap. The CDR3 covers 15 residues. The CDR3 protein is CASSLLDGNNSPLHF. CDR3 sequence (DNA): TGTGCCAGCAGTTTGCTGGACGGAAATAATTCACCCCTCCACTTT.

The gene calls are TRBV21-1 and TRBJ2-4; TRBD1 is the table's D call and was not checked against the DNA. TRBV21-1 is recorded as a pseudogene. The CDR3 consists of 21 residues. CDR3 residues: CASSRFRRTGRGILAKNIQYF. DNA for the CDR3: TGTGCCAGCAGCCGATTTCGCCGGACAGGAAGGGGGATACTAGCCAAAAACATTCAGTACTTC.

J is TRBJ1-1 and V is TRBV5-4; 7 nucleotides agree with TRBD1. The germline V gene encodes CDR1 SGHNT and CDR2 YYREEE (reference sequence). The V segment lost 4 bases and the J segment 1 base; nucleotides outside the gene matches: 4. The CDR3 spans 14 residues. Written as DNA, the CDR3 is TGTGCCAGCAGCGGTAACAGGGGGAACACTGAAGCTTTCTTT. It encodes CASSGNRGNTEAFF.

The chain links TRBV19 to TRBJ1-1, with D possibly being TRBD1 (5 bases). CDR1 and CDR2 from the germline V gene are LNHDA and SQIVND (reference sequence). V was pared by 2 bases and J by 6 bases, with 16 bases between. The CDR3 extends over 15 amino acids. CDR3 sequence (DNA): TGTGCCAGTAGTATAATAACAGGTTCGGGGCCTGAAGCTTTCTTT. Translating gives CASSIITGSGPEAFF.

The chain combines TRBV7-9 with TRBJ2-7, with D uncertain. V gave up 3 bases and J gave up 5 bases, with 11 bases separating them. In germline, CDR1 is SEHNR, CDR2 FQNEAQ (reference sequence). This CDR3 spans 13 amino acids. This chain's CDR3 is CASSFSTGDEQYF. The DNA of the CDR3 is TGTGCCAGCAGCTTCTCCACCGGCGACGAGCAGTACTTC.

CDR3 in DNA: TGTGCCAGCAGTTACGACAGCTACTATGGCTACACCTTC. Translated, it gives CASSYDSYYGYTF. The chain combines TRBV6-2 or TRBV6-3 with TRBJ1-2, with D perhaps matching TRBD1 (5 bases). From germline, CDR1 is MNHEY and CDR2 SVGEGT. The CDR3 is 13 residues long. The V end was cut by 2 bases, the J end by 3 bases, with 7 bases between.

The chain recombines TRBV27 with TRBJ1-5, with TRBD1 matching over 11 bases. Trimming at V came to 9 bases and at J to 3 bases, leaving 4 bases not matched to a gene. There are 14 residues in the CDR3. The germline CDR1 and CDR2 sequences are MNHEY and SMNVEV (reference sequence). DNA of the CDR3: TGTGCCAGTGGGACAGGGGGAAACAATCAGCCCCAGCATTTT. Its translation is CASGTGGNNQPQHF.

The chain employs TRBV28 and TRBJ1-2; D may be TRBD1 (5 bases). Germline CDR1 is MDHEN and CDR2 is SYDVKM. The CDR3 has 15 residues. V lost 8 bases to trimming and J lost 2 bases, with 18 bases between them. The CDR3 DNA follows: TGTGCCAGCGCTGACCCGGGGGTGCCCAACTATGGCTACACCTTC. Its protein is CASADPGVPNYGYTF.

This clone was found once. The chain links TRBV28 to TRBJ2-5; TRBD2 matches 8 bases. The CDR3 loop spans 14 amino acids. Germline V CDR1 and CDR2: MDHEN, SYDVKM. The V gene end was trimmed by 5 bases and the J gene end by 5 bases; junction bases not matched to a gene: 7. The CDR3 DNA follows: TGTGCCAGCAGTGCACTTCGGGGGGGGGAGACCCAGTACTTC. Protein sequence: CASSALRGGETQYF.

The J gene is TRBJ2-2, the V gene TRBV7-6; D is uncertain. The germline CDR1 and CDR2 sequences are SGHVS and FNYEAQ. This CDR3 has 15 residues. V was trimmed by 5 bases and J by 2 bases, leaving 12 bases between them. In nucleotides, the CDR3 is TGTGCCAGCAGCATCGGGCTGAGCAACACCGGGGAGCTGTTTTTT. Its protein product is CASSIGLSNTGELFF.

The chain is built from TRBV29-1 and TRBJ2-7, with 7 bases matching TRBD2. Trimming cost V 1 base and J 1 base; bases outside gene matches: 10. There are 16 residues in the CDR3. Per the germline V gene, CDR1 is SQVTM and CDR2 is ANQGSEA. CDR3 nucleotides: TGCAGCGTTGAAGGGTTGCTAGCGGATGGATCCTACGAGCAGTACTTC. This gives the protein CSVEGLLADGSYEQYF.